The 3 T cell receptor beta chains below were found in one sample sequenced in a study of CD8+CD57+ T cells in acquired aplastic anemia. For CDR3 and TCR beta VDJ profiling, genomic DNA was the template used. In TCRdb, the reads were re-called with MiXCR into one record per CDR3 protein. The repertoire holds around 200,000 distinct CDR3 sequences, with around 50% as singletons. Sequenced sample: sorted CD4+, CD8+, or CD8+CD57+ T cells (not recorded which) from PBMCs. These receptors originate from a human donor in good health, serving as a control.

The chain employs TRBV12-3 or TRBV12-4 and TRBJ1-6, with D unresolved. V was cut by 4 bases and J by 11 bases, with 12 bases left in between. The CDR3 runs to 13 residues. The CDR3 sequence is CASSYERLTPLHF. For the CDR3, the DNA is TGTGCCAGCAGTTACGAACGACTCACACCCCTCCACTTT.

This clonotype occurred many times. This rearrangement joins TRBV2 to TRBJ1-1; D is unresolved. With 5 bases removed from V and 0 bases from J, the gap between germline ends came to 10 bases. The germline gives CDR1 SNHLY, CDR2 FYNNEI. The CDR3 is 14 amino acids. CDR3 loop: CASSWEGLNTEAFF. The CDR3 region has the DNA TGTGCCAGCAGTTGGGAGGGTTTGAACACTGAAGCTTTCTTT.

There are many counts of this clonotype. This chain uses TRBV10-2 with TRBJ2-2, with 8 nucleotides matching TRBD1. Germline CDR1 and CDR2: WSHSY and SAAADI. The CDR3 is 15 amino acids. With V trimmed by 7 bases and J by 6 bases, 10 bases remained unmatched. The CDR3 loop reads CASTIRTGRSGELFF. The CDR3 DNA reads TGCGCCAGCACCATACGGACAGGGAGGTCCGGGGAGCTGTTTTTT.